This T cell receptor beta chain was observed in a study of patients and donors after allogeneic stem cell transplantation. TCRdb processed the RT-PCR reads anew with MiXCR; each CDR3 protein has one entry. The sample consists of 900,000 to 1,000,000 distinct CDR3 sequences, approximately 19% of them appearing once. Source material: blood, either unsorted or a sorted T cell fraction (not recorded which). This sequence was found in a human donor who was either an allogeneic HSCT recipient or a stem cell or donor lymphocyte infusion donor (not recorded which). It is not recorded whose cells these are; they may come from a transplant donor.

The DNA for the CDR3 is TGTGCCACCAGTGGGGTTGGCGGGGCCAACGTCCTGACTTTC. This gives the protein CATSGVGGANVLTF. The chain recombines TRBV24-1 with TRBJ2-6; D gene unclear. The CDR3 consists of 14 residues. Germline loops: CDR1 KGHDR, CDR2 SFDVKD. Trimming took off 5 bases at V and 4 bases at J, with 8 bases between the two ends.